The 31 T cell receptor beta chains in this list originate from one sample, sequenced in a study of monozygotic twins with inflammatory bowel disease. TCRdb reprocessed the 5' RACE reads and reports one entry per CDR3 protein, with no DNA. The sample yields about 110,000 distinct CDR3 sequences, of which the top ten take up around 12%. The sequencing input was blood. The receptors were gathered from a human donor with ulcerative colitis or Crohn's disease, or a healthy co-twin of an affected twin (not recorded which).

The chain combines TRBV5-5 with TRBJ2-5; checking the TCRdb D call of TRBD1 is not possible without DNA. CDR3 length: 14 amino acids. CDR1 SGHKS and CDR2 YYEKEE come from the germline V gene (reference sequence). This chain's CDR3 is CASSQGQVQETQYF.

The genes are TRBV5-1 and TRBJ1-2; TCRdb's D call of TRBD1 is untestable without DNA. Germline V gene sequence: CDR1 SGHRS, CDR2 YFSETQ. CDR3 size: 15 residues. This chain's CDR3 is CASLLGTGGNYGYTF.

This chain connects TRBV3-1 to TRBJ2-2; TCRdb's assignment of TRBD2 cannot be checked, as there is no DNA. The CDR3 has 14 residues. Germline V gene sequence: CDR1 LGHDT, CDR2 YNNKEL (reference sequence). CDR3 protein: CASSLTGGAGELFF.

V usage is TRBV29-1 and J usage is TRBJ2-1. From germline, CDR1 is SQVTM and CDR2 ANQGSEA. The CDR3 sequence is 14 residues long. The CDR3 loop reads CSVADDSHYNEQFF.

V and J are TRBV5-5 and TRBJ2-2. The CDR3 spans 17 residues. From germline, CDR1 is SGHKS and CDR2 YYEKEE (reference sequence). CDR3 in amino acids: CASSLGSRQVNTGELFF.

The chain combines TRBV20-1 with TRBJ2-7; TCRdb's D call, TRBD2, is unchecked because there is no DNA. The CDR3 has 14 residues. Germline V CDR1 and CDR2: DFQATT, SNEGSKA (reference sequence). The CDR3 here is CSARGRTSIDEQYF.

J is TRBJ1-2 and V is TRBV5-1; TCRdb calls TRBD1, which cannot be checked without DNA. This CDR3 contains 13 residues. Germline V gene data show CDR1 as SGHRS and CDR2 as YFSETQ. The CDR3 reads CASSPGQAYGYTF.

The chain employs TRBV20-1 and TRBJ1-5; TCRdb lists TRBD1, though no DNA is available to test this call. CDR3 length equals 16 residues. From germline, CDR1 is DFQATT and CDR2 SNEGSKA (reference sequence). The CDR3 here is CSAGLGGTGSNQPQHF.

This chain uses TRBV20-1 with TRBJ2-5; TCRdb calls TRBD1, which cannot be checked without DNA. The CDR3 length is 17 residues. CDR1 is DFQATT, CDR2 SNEGSKA, per germline (reference sequence). This CDR3 is CSARDPRDRGIQETQYF.

The V gene is TRBV5-6, the J gene TRBJ1-3; TCRdb proposes TRBD1, but this gene call is untestable without DNA. The germline V gene encodes CDR1 SGHDT and CDR2 YYEEEE. The CDR3 consists of 16 residues. The CDR3 is CASSSGTDNSGNTIYF.

The chain links TRBV7-3 to TRBJ2-3; TCRdb names TRBD1, which stays unverified in the absence of DNA. CDR1 is SGHTA, CDR2 FQGTGA, per germline. This CDR3 is built from 13 residues. CDR3 residues: CASSLPGGDTQYF.

The CDR3 spells CASSLWVVAGELFF. V gene TRBV5-6 combines with J gene TRBJ2-2. The CDR3 covers 14 residues. Germline CDR1 SGHDT, CDR2 YYEEEE. Based on the CDR3 plus reference TRBV5-6 and TRBJ2-2, the full variable domain is DAGVTQSPTHLIKTRGQQVTLRCSPKSGHDTVSWYQQALGQGPQFIFQYYEEEERQRGNFPDRFSGHQFPNYSSELNVNALLLGDSALYLCASSLWVVAGELFFGEGSRLTVL.

CDR3 loop: CATQGLRNNEQFF. The chain uses TRBV24-1 and TRBJ2-1; with no DNA, the TCRdb D assignment of TRBD1 cannot be verified. Germline CDR1 KGHDR, CDR2 SFDVKD. There are 13 residues in the CDR3.

The chain carries TRBV5-1 and TRBJ2-7; TCRdb proposes TRBD1, but this gene call is untestable without DNA. Germline-derived CDR1 and CDR2 are SGHRS and YFSETQ. The CDR3 covers 14 residues. Here the CDR3 reads CASSLRTAIYEQYF.

The chain links TRBV5-1 to TRBJ2-7. Germline assignment: CDR1 SGHRS and CDR2 YFSETQ. This CDR3 region has 15 residues. CDR3 sequence reads: CASSLTTTERYEQYF.

The rearrangement joins TRBV24-1 to TRBJ2-4; TCRdb outputs TRBD1, but without DNA this stays unchecked. CDR1 is KGHDR and CDR2 is SFDVKD in the germline V gene. CDR3 length: 15 amino acids. The CDR3 sequence: CATSDPISTEEIQYF.

This chain links TRBV9 with TRBJ2-3; without DNA, the TCRdb call of TRBD1 cannot be checked. The CDR3 sequence is 16 residues long. Looked up from germline, CDR1 is SGDLS and CDR2 is YYNGEE. The CDR3 is CASSHPDRISTDTQYF. Full variable domain (rest looked up from reference TRBV9 and TRBJ2-3): DSGVTQTPKHLITATGQRVTLRCSPRSGDLSVYWYQQSLDQGLQFLIQYYNGEERAKGNILERFSAQQFPDLHSELNLSSLELGDSALYFCASSHPDRISTDTQYFGPGTRLTVL.

The V call is TRBV2, the J call TRBJ1-2; TCRdb's assignment of TRBD1 cannot be checked, as there is no DNA. CDR1 and CDR2 from the germline V gene are SNHLY and FYNNEI. The CDR3 sequence is 14 residues long. CDR3: CAGRTGNSNYGYTF. The full variable domain, in which reference TRBV2 and TRBJ1-2 provide the parts outside the CDR3, is EPEVTQTPSHQVTQMGQEVILRCVPISNHLYFYWYRQILGQKVEFLVSFYNNEISEKSEIFDDQFSVERPDGSNFTLKIRSTKLEDSAMYFCAGRTGNSNYGYTFGSGTRLTVV.

The chain couples TRBV5-1 to TRBJ2-5; there is no DNA to check the TCRdb D call of TRBD1. CDR1 and CDR2 (germline): SGHRS, YFSETQ. The CDR3 is 15 residues long. The CDR3 here is CASSFLGNRGETQYF.

The V call is TRBV3-1, the J call TRBJ2-2; TCRdb returns TRBD2, unconfirmable since there is no DNA. There are 15 residues in the CDR3. From germline, CDR1 is LGHDT and CDR2 YNNKEL (reference sequence). CDR3 residues: CASSHRQGNTGELFF.

This sequence joins TRBV5-1 and TRBJ2-3; absent DNA, TCRdb's TRBD2 call cannot be checked. Germline V CDR1 and CDR2: SGHRS, YFSETQ. This CDR3 is built from 15 residues. CDR3 amino acids: CASSSSGGGTDTQYF.

The CDR3 protein is CASSTPLTLWGQGTETQYF. The chain carries TRBV6-5 and TRBJ2-5; TCRdb's D call, TRBD1, is unchecked because there is no DNA. Germline lookup yields CDR1 MNHEY and CDR2 SVGAGI. The CDR3 is 19 residues long.

The J gene is TRBJ2-3, the V gene TRBV6-4; checking the TCRdb D call of TRBD1 is not possible without DNA. The CDR3 contains 14 residues. Per germline, CDR1 MRHNA and CDR2 SNTAGT. The CDR3 sequence: CASSDSQGADTQYF.

The CDR3 reads CASSPRTSGEDTQYF. The V gene is TRBV7-8, the J gene TRBJ2-3; TCRdb proposes TRBD2, but this gene call is untestable without DNA. Looked up from germline, CDR1 is SGHVS and CDR2 is FQNEAQ. This CDR3 spans 15 amino acids.

The rearrangement uses TRBV5-1 and TRBJ2-2; TCRdb reports TRBD1, a call that lacks DNA to check it against. This CDR3 spans 15 amino acids. Per germline, CDR1 SGHRS and CDR2 YFSETQ. The CDR3 sequence: CASSSPGPPTGELFF.

This chain connects TRBV7-2 to TRBJ2-7; lacking DNA, the TRBD1 call made by TCRdb goes unchecked. The germline V gene encodes CDR1 SGHTA and CDR2 FQGNSA. The CDR3 extends over 13 amino acids. This CDR3 reads CASSYAPGQGGSF.

This chain joins TRBV7-9 and TRBJ1-2; without DNA, the TCRdb call of TRBD1 cannot be checked. Germline assignment: CDR1 SEHNR and CDR2 FQNEAQ (reference sequence). The CDR3 totals 15 residues. The CDR3 loop reads CASSLGDSGVYGYTF.

CDR3 amino acids: CASTSPEKGYARTDTQYF. The V gene is TRBV11-1, the J gene TRBJ2-3; without DNA, the TCRdb call of TRBD1 cannot be checked. The CDR3 extends over 18 amino acids. Germline V gene data show CDR1 as SGHAT and CDR2 as FQDESV (reference sequence).

The CDR3 sequence: CASSLFTGWKGTGELFF. This sequence joins TRBV7-3 and TRBJ2-2. The CDR3 contains 17 residues. Looked up from germline, CDR1 is SGHTA and CDR2 is FQGTGA.

This chain links TRBV7-9 with TRBJ1-2; no DNA is available, so the TRBD1 call from TCRdb remains unchecked. CDR1 and CDR2 (germline): SEHNR, FQNEAQ (reference sequence). The CDR3 is made up of 13 amino acids. The CDR3 region is CASSSPDSYGYTF.

The chain is built from TRBV7-9 and TRBJ1-4. The CDR3 consists of 14 residues. Germline V gene data show CDR1 as SEHNR and CDR2 as FQNEAQ (reference sequence). CDR3 region: CASSSPYLGEKLFF.